The clone carrying this T cell receptor beta chain was seen only a few times. Its antigen remains unidentified. The data were obtained in a study of neoadjuvant nivolumab and ipilimumab in lung cancer. Study summary: Patients got nivolumab 3 mg/kg on days 1, 15 and 29; combination added ipilimumab 1 mg/kg day 1. Whole-study findings and limits: A small number of samples were TCR sequenced. From pretherapy to surgery, tumor richness and clonality rose with dual therapy. TCR clonality did not significantly correlate with pathologic tumor regression.

The CDR3 is 15 residues long. The ends were cut back, 4 bases at V and 0 bases at J, with 11 bases in the middle. Germline CDR1 reads SGHTS; CDR2 reads YDEGEE. Repertoires were generated with immunoSEQ multiplex PCR, while TCRdb's copy carries only in-frame clones and drops some. The sample lists some 18,000 clones, more than 65% seen once, with less than 9% in the top ten. This sequence was found in an adult with non-small cell lung cancer. Sequenced material: tumor tissue, taken after neoadjuvant nivolumab, alone or with ipilimumab, at or shortly before surgery. This sequence joins TRBV5-8 and TRBJ2-1; D is unclear. In DNA form, the CDR3 reads TGTGCCAGCAGCCGAGCCAGGAGCTCCTACAATGAGCAGTTCTTC. It translates to CASSRARSSYNEQFF. The full variable domain, its missing parts supplied by reference TRBV5-8 and TRBJ2-1, is EAGVTQSPTHLIKTRGQQATLRCSPISGHTSVYWYQQALGLGLQFLLWYDEGEERNRGNFPPRFSGRQFPNYSSELNVNALELEDSALYLCASSRARSSYNEQFFGPGTRLTVL.